This T cell receptor beta chain was obtained from a study of beta chain features in type 1 diabetes (dated by TCRdb to 2016 to 2019). In terms of the full investigation: Mean age, gender distribution, total cell number and subset yield did not differ between patients and healthy donors. Whereas all 30 or so donors provided naive and central memory subsets, regulatory and stem cell-like memory subsets were isolated from just 8 patients and about 8 healthy donors. A total of 100 million to 110 million sorted cells were examined across all samples, and a strong correlation was observed between cell number per subset and RNA yield. In the study, TCRB repertoires of sorted circulating CD4+ T cell subsets from recently diagnosed type 1 diabetes patients were compared with those of matched healthy donors.

The entire isolated RNA was reverse transcribed using the High Capacity cDNA Reverse Transcription Kit, and thus expressed TCRB transcripts were sequenced. Naive, central memory and regulatory T cell samples underwent deep immunoSEQ sequencing, averaging around 3.7 million total reads per sample. After sorted cells were lysed in RLT buffer, RNA was extracted with DNase-treated RNeasy Micro or Mini kits, with the choice depending on cell number. To prevent cross-contamination, each cell subset was processed individually, whereas patient and healthy donor samples were processed jointly. The immunoSEQ multiplex PCR was used to amplify TCRB sequences from cDNA, yielding 87-bp fragments that span the CDR3 region. Sequencing of the amplicons was done on the Illumina HiSeq platform. The study's own analysis went as follows. Synthetic template baselines were used to correct PCR bias computationally, reads within Hamming distance 2 were collapsed together, and singletons that could not be merged were discarded. By aligning reads against IMGT, V, D and J genes, CDR3 length, and insertions or deletions at six rearrangement sites were assigned. Clonotype counts were normalized to sorted cell number within each subset before computing true diversity and Gini coefficients with the tcR R package. The overlap coefficient, calculated on TCRB nucleotide sequences, was used to quantify repertoire sharing. Sourced from immuneACCESS, this table was stored by TCRdb with only in-frame sequences that have V and J called. A share of the clones is absent; for the studies checked, an unresolved V gene accounts for under half, and the remainder has no known explanation. V, J and clone size were drawn from that table, and D and trimming were deduced from the DNA. The table for this sample lists roughly 53,000 clones; roughly 41% of them were counted only once. The top ten constitute about 1.5% of the sample.

The paper's findings and limits, for the study overall: Because the HLA sub-analyses included only small numbers of individuals, any influence of HLA type on TCRB rearrangement was left unresolved. PCR might favor shorter templates, but patient and control samples were amplified and corrected together, so any skew would affect both groups equally. Patients with type 1 diabetes made fewer insertions and deleted more nucleotides at VDJ recombination sites, implying thymic rearrangement abnormalities. In all four CD4+ subsets, TCRB CDR3 length was moderately but significantly shorter in type 1 diabetes patients. The naive, central memory and regulatory TCRB repertoires appeared to resemble one another more closely among patients than among healthy donors. Sequencing cDNA rather than genomic DNA could over-represent highly expressing activated cells, although activation and CD3 levels did not differ between groups.

Each donor gave one peripheral blood draw, roughly 0.11 L on average, collected into heparinised tubes. A BD FACSAria II was used to sort naive, central memory, regulatory and stem cell-like memory CD4+ T cells with a panel that included CD45RO, CCR7, CD25, CD127, CD95 and CD27. Purity was above 95% for every sorted population. PBMCs were isolated immediately by Lymphoprep density gradient centrifugation and stained directly without culture. To minimize batch effects, samples were stained and sorted in pairs, one healthy donor with one patient per experiment. On this clone itself: Its cognate antigen has yet to be identified. No qualities accompany the bases; no much larger clone lies one base away.

Specimen: Tregs from blood. The cell subset or site tag for this specimen amounts to: regulatory CD4+ T cells. The TCR originated in a man younger than 45 with type 1 diabetes.

The DNA sequence reads TGTGCCAGTAGTACCTCCGGGACTAGCGGATCAACCTACGAGCAGTACTTC. This sequence encodes CASSTSGTSGSTYEQYF. The rearranged segments are TRBV19 and TRBJ2-7, and 11 junction bases match TRBD2. CDR3 length: 17 amino acids, cysteine to phenylalanine. Kept here is only the CDR3 DNA, which spans 51 bases and is read in frame from base 1. V is cut back by 4 bases and J by 2 bases, with 10 bases in the junction unmatched. Based on the germline V gene (reference sequence), the CDR1 and CDR2 sequences are LNHDA and SQIVND. The full variable domain, with segments outside the CDR3 supplied by the reference TRBV19 and TRBJ2-7 proteins, appears as DGGITQSPKYLFRKEGQNVTLSCEQNLNHDAMYWYRQDPGQGLRLIYYSQIVNDFQKGDIAEGYSVSREKKESFPLTVTSAQKNPTAFYLCASSTSGTSGSTYEQYFGPGTRLTVT.